The present TCR beta chain was sequenced within a study of blood T cell repertoires in COVID-19. Across the whole study: The samples span acute and convalescent COVID-19 from the United States, Italy and Spain.

Clones were sequenced by immunoSEQ multiplex PCR, and TCRdb holds only the in-frame ones, with some missing. The sample contains fewer than 500,000 clones, around 87% of which appear only once. This study enrolled people aged about 18 to 100 from around 25 US geographic areas. Participant-given clinical history determined each cohort assignment. CDR1 is DFQATT and CDR2 is SNEGSKA in the germline V gene (reference sequence). The germline V and J ends were trimmed by 6 bases and 3 bases, with 8 bases remaining between them. CDR3 length equals 11 residues. The clonotype comes from a woman in her late teens or twenties who had recovered from COVID-19. The chain carries TRBV20-1 and TRBJ1-1; no definite D call. Input material: PBMCs or T cells enriched from blood (not recorded which). The chain's CDR3 is CSASRYTEAFF. The CDR3 DNA sequence: TGCAGTGCCTCTCGGTACACTGAAGCTTTCTTT.